What follows describes a single T cell receptor beta chain. CDR3 length equals 15 residues. The germline V gene encodes CDR1 MGHRA and CDR2 YSYEKL. V lost 6 bases and J lost 4; bases outside the gene matches: 7. This record belongs to a study of blood T cell repertoires in COVID-19. Whole-study context: The study counted Cohort 3 donors as recovered given two negative PCRs, clearance, or symptom resolution.

Methods used by the authors: Researchers report that nucleated cell counts were estimated from reference gene primer amplification. Produced via immunoSEQ multiplex PCR; TCRdb's table is partial and in-frame only. V and J calls and clone size come straight from that table; D and trimming were deduced from the DNA. The data show a few hundred thousand clones, around nine tenths seen once. The chain joins TRBV4-1 to TRBJ1-4; TRBD1 matches at 8 bases. Sequencing used PBMCs or T cells enriched from blood (not recorded which). The clonotype was recovered from a woman aged 55-75 years in a cohort exposed to, infected with or recovered from COVID-19 (not recorded which). CDR3 sequence: CASSPTGEDNEKLFF. The CDR3 DNA follows: TGCGCCAGCAGTCCGACAGGGGAGGATAATGAAAAACTGTTTTTT.